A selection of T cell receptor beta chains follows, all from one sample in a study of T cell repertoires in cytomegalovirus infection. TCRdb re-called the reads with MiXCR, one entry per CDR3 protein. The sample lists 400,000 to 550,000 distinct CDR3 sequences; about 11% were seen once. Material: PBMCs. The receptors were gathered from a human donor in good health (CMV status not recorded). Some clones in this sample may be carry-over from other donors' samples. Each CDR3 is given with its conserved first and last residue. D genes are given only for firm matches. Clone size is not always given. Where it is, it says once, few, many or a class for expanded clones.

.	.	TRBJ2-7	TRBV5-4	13	CASSPRMSGEQYF	TGTGCCAGCAGCCCCCGGATGTCGGGCGAGCAGTACTTC
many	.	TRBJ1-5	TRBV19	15	CASSPTGPLNQPQHF	TGTGCCAGTAGTCCGACGGGACCACTCAATCAGCCCCAGCATTTT
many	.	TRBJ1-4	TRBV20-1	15	CSASGWAPEGEKLFF	TGCAGTGCTAGTGGGTGGGCCCCCGAGGGAGAAAAACTGTTTTTT
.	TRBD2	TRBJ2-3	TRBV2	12	CASRDGLALSYF	TGTGCCAGCAGGGACGGACTAGCCCTTTCGTATTTT
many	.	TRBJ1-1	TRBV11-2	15	CASSLDRGRVTEAFF	TGTGCCAGCAGCTTAGATCGGGGGCGCGTAACTGAAGCTTTCTTT
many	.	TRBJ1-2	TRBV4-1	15	CASSPTRQSFYGYTF	TGCGCCAGCAGCCCAACGCGCCAGAGCTTCTATGGCTACACCTTC
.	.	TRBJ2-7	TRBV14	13	CASLSQESYEQYF	TGTGCCAGTTTATCTCAGGAGTCCTACGAGCAGTACTTC
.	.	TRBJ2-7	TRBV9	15	CASSVDGWRAYEQYF	TGTGCCAGCAGCGTAGATGGGTGGAGGGCCTACGAGCAGTACTTC
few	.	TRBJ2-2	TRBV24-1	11	CATSDRGELFF	TGTGCCACCAGTGATCGGGGGGAGCTGTTTTTT
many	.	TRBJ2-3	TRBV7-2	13	CASSSGPDATQYF	TGTGCCAGCAGCTCGGGACCCGACGCTACGCAGTATTTT
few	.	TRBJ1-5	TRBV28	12	CASSQTPQPQHF	TGTGCCAGCAGCCAGACTCCTCAGCCCCAGCATTTT
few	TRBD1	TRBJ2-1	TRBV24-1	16	CATSGQGVSSYNEQFF	TGTGCCACCAGTGGTCAGGGGGTAAGCTCCTACAATGAGCAGTTCTTC
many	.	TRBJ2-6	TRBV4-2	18	CASSQVQGNIPGANVLTF	TGTGCCAGCAGCCAAGTTCAGGGGAACATCCCTGGGGCCAACGTCCTGACTTTC
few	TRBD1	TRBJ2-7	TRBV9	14	CASSVVPGGNEQYF	TGTGCCAGCAGCGTAGTCCCAGGGGGCAACGAGCAGTACTTC
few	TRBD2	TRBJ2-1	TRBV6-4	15	CASSESGLARNEQFF	TGTGCCAGCAGTGAATCCGGACTAGCGCGCAATGAGCAGTTCTTC
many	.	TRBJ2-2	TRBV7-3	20	CASSLAFRDRSLTNTGELFF	TGTGCCAGCAGCTTAGCCTTTAGGGACCGTTCGTTGACGAACACCGGGGAGCTGTTTTTT
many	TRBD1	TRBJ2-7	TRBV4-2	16	CASSQDLRTGSYEQYF	TGTGCCAGCAGCCAAGATCTCCGGACAGGATCTTACGAGCAGTACTTC
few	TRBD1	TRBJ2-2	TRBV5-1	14	CASSLRQGNGELFF	TGCGCCAGCAGCTTGAGACAGGGCAACGGGGAGCTGTTTTTT